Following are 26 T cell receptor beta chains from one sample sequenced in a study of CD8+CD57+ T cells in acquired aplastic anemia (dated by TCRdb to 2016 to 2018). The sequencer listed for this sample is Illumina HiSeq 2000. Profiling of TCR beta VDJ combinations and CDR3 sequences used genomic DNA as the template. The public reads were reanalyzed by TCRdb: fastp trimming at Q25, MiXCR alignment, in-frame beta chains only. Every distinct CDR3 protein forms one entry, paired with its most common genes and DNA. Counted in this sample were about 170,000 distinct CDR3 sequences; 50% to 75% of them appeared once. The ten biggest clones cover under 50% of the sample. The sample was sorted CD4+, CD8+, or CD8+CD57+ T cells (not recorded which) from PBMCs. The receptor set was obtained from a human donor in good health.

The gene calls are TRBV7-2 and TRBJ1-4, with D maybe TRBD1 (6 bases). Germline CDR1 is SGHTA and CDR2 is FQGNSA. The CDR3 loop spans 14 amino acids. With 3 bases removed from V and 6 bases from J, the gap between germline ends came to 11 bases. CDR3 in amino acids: CASSFRGRDEKLFF. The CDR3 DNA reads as TGTGCCAGCAGCTTCAGGGGAAGGGATGAAAAACTGTTTTTT.

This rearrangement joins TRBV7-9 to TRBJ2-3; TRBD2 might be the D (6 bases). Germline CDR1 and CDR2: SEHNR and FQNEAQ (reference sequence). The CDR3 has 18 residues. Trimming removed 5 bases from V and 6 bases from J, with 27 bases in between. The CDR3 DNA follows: TGTGCCAGCAGCCCCTCGGACGCTGACGGACTACCCGTCGATACGCAGTATTTT. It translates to CASSPSDADGLPVDTQYF. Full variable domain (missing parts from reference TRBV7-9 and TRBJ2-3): DTGVSQNPRHKITKRGQNVTFRCDPISEHNRLYWYRQTLGQGPEFLTYFQNEAQLEKSRLLSDRFSAERPKGSFSTLEIQRTEQGDSAMYLCASSPSDADGLPVDTQYFGPGTRLTVL.

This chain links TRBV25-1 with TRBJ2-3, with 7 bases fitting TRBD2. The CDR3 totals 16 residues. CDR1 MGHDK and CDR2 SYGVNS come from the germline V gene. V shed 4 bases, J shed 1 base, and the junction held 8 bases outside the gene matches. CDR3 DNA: TGTGCCAGCAGTGGTGGACTAGGGTTTGGCACAGATACGCAGTATTTT. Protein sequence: CASSGGLGFGTDTQYF. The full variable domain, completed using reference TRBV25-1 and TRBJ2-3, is EADIYQTPRYLVIGTGKKITLECSQTMGHDKMYWYQQDPGMELHLIHYSYGVNSTEKGDLSSESTVSRIRTEHFPLTLESARPSHTSQYLCASSGGLGFGTDTQYFGPGTRLTVL.

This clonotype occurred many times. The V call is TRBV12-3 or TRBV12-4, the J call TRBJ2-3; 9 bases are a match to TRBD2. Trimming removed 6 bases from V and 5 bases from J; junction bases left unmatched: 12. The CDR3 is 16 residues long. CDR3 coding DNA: TGTGCCAGCAGCCTTGTGGCGGGAGGGCGGGGAGATACGCAGTATTTT. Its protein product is CASSLVAGGRGDTQYF.

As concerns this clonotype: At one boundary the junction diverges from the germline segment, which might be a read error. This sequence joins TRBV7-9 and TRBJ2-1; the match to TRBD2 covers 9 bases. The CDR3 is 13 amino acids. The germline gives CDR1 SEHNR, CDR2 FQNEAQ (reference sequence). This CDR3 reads CASSLNAGGDVSF. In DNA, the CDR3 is TGTGCCAGCAGCCTAAACGCGGGGGGGGATGTCTCCTTC.

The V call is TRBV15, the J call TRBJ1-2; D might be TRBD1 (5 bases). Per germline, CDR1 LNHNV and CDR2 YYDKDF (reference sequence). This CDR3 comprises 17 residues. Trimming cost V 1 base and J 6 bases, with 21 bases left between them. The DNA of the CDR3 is TGTGCCACCAGCAGAGGGGCCGGGATACGCATGGGGGATGGCTACACCTTC. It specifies CATSRGAGIRMGDGYTF.

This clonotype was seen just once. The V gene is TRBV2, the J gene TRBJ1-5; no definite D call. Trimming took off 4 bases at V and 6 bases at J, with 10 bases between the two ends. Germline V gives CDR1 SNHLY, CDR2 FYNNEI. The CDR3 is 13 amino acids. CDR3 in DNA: TGTGCCAGCAGTGCTCTACAAGCTCAGCCCCAGCATTTT. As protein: CASSALQAQPQHF.

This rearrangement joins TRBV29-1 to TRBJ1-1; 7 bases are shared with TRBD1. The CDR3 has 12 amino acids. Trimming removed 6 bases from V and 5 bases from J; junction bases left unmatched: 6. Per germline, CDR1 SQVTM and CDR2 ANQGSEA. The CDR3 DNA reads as TGCAGCGTGGGGAGGGGGCAAACTGAAGCTTTCTTT. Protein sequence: CSVGRGQTEAFF.

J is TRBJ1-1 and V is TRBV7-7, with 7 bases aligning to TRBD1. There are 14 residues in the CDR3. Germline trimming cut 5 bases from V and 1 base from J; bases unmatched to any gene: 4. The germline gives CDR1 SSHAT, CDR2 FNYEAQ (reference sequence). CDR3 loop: CASSRTGSNTEAFF. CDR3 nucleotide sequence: TGTGCCAGCAGCCGGACAGGATCGAACACTGAAGCTTTCTTT.

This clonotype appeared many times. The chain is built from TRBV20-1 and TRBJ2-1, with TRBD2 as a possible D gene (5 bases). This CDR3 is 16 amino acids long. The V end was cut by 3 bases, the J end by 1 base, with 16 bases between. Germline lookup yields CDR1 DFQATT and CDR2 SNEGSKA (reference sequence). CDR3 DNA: TGCAGTGCTAGCGACGGCGAGGAGGCTTCCTACAATGAGCAGTTCTTC. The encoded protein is CSASDGEEASYNEQFF.

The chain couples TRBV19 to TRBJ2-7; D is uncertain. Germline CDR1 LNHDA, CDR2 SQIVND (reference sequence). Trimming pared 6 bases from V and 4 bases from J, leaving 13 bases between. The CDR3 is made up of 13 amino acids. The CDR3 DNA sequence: TGTGCCAGTAGCCCCATCCTGGGTTACGAGCAGTACTTC. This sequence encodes CASSPILGYEQYF.

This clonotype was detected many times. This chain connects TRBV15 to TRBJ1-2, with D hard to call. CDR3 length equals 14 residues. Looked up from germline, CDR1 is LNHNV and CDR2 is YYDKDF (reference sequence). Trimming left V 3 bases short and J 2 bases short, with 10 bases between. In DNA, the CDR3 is TGTGCCACCAGCAGTGAAGTATTCAACTATGGCTACACCTTC. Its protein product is CATSSEVFNYGYTF.

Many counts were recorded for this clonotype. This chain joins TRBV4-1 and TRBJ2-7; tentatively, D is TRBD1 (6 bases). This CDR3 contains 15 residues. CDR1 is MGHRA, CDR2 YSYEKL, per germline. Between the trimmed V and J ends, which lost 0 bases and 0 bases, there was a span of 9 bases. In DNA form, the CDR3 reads TGCGCCAGCAGCCAAGAGGCGACAGGCTCCTACGAGCAGTACTTC. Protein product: CASSQEATGSYEQYF.

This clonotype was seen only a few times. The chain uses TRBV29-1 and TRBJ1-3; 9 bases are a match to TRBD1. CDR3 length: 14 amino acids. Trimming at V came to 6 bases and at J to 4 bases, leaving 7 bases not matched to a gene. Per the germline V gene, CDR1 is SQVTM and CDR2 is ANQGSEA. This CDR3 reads CSVKQGARGNTIYF. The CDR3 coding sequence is TGCAGCGTAAAACAGGGGGCACGGGGAAACACCATATATTTT.

The CDR3, as DNA: TGCAGTGCTTGGGACCAGGTGAATGAGCAGTTCTTC. Translation gives CSAWDQVNEQFF. The gene calls are TRBV20-1 and TRBJ2-1; D may correspond to TRBD1 or TRBD2 (5 bases each). Trimming removed 5 bases from V and 7 bases from J, with 12 bases in between. This CDR3 has 12 residues. CDR1 and CDR2 from the germline V gene are DFQATT and SNEGSKA (reference sequence).

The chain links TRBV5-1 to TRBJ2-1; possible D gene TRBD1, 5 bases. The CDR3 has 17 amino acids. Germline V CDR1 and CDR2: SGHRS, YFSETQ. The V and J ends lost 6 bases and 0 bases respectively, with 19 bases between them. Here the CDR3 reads CASTPKDQGSSYNEQFF. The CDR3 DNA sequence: TGCGCCAGCACCCCTAAGGACCAGGGAAGCTCCTACAATGAGCAGTTCTTC. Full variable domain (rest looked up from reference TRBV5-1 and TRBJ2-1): KAGVTQTPRYLIKTRGQQVTLSCSPISGHRSVSWYQQTPGQGLQFLFEYFSETQRNKGNFPGRFSGRQFSNSRSEMNVSTLELGDSALYLCASTPKDQGSSYNEQFFGPGTRLTVL.

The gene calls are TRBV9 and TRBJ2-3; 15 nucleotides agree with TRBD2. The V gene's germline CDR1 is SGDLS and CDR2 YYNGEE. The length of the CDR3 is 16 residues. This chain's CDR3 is CAGSGLAGGPGDTQYF. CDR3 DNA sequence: TGTGCTGGCAGCGGACTAGCGGGAGGGCCAGGAGATACGCAGTATTTT.

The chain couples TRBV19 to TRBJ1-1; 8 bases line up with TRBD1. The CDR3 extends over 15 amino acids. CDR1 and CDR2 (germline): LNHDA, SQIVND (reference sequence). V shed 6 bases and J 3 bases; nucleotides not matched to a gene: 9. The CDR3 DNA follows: TGTGCCAGTAGGGGTCAGGGGGCGGTTGACACTGAAGCTTTCTTT. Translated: CASRGQGAVDTEAFF.

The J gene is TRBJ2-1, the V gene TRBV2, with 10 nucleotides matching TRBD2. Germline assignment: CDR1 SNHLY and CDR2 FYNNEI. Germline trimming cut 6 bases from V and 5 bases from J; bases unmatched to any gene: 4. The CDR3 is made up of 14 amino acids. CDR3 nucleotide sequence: TGTGCCAGCAGCAGGACTAGCGGCCACAATGAGCAGTTCTTC. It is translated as CASSRTSGHNEQFF.

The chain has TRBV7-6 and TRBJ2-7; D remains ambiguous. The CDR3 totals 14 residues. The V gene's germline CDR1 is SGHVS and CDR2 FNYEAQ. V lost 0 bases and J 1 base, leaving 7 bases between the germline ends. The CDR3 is CASSLAADSYEQYF. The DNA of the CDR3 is TGTGCCAGCAGCTTAGCGGCAGATTCCTACGAGCAGTACTTC. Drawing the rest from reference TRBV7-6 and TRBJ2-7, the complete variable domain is GAGVSQSPRYKVTKRGQDVALRCDPISGHVSLYWYRQALGQGPEFLTYFNYEAQQDKSGLPNDRFSAERPEGSISTLTIQRTEQRDSAMYRCASSLAADSYEQYFGPGTRLTVT.

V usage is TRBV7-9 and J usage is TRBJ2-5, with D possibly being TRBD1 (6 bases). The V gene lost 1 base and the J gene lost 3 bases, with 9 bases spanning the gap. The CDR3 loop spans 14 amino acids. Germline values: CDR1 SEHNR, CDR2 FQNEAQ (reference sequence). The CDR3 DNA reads TGTGCCAGCAGCTTAGGGGGGCCTGAAGAGACCCAGTACTTC. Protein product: CASSLGGPEETQYF.

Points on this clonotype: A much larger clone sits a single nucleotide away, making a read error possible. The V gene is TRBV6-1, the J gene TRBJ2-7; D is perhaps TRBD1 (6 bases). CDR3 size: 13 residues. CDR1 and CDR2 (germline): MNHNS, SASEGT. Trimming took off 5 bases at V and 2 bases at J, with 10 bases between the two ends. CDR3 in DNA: TGTGCCAGCAGTTTGGACAGCCCCTACGAGCAGTACTTC. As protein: CASSLDSPYEQYF.

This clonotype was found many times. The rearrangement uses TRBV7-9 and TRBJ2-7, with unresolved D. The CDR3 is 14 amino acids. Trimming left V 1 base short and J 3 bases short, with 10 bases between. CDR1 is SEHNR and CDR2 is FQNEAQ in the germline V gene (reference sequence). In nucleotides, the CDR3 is TGTGCCAGCAGCTTAGATTTTGAGCGCTACGAGCAGTACTTC. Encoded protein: CASSLDFERYEQYF.

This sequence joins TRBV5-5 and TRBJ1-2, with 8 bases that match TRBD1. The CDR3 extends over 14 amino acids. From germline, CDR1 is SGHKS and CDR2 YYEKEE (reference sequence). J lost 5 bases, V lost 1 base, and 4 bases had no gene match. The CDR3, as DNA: TGTGCCAGCAGCTTGCAGGGGGCTTGGTATGGCTACACCTTC. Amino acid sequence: CASSLQGAWYGYTF.

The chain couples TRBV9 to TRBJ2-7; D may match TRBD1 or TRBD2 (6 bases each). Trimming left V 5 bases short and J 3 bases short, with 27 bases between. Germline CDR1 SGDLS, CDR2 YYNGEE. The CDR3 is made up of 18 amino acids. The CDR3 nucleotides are TGTGCCAGCAGTCCTGCTGACCCTTGGGGGGCAGGCGGCTACGAGCAGTACTTC. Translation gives CASSPADPWGAGGYEQYF.

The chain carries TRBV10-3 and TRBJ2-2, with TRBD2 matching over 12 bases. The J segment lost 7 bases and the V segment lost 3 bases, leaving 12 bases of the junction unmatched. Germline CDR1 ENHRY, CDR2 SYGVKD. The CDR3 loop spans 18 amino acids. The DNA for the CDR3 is TGTGCCATCAGTGAAAGCGTGGGGCTAGCGGGAGGGCACGGGGAGCTGTTTTTT. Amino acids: CAISESVGLAGGHGELFF.